This is a list of T cell receptor beta chains from one sample in a study of radiation and T cells in renal cell carcinoma. TCRdb's table, derived via immunoSEQ multiplex PCR, lists solely in-frame clones and lacks some. The sample lists about 77,000 clones, around four fifths occurring once. The sample was blood, taken from a patient whose treatment included radiotherapy and nephrectomy. These receptors were obtained from a woman in her fifties or sixties with renal cell carcinoma. The CDR3 runs from the conserved cysteine through the conserved F or W. The order of the fields is V gene, clone size, D gene, J gene, CDR3 length, CDR3 DNA, CDR3 protein. A D gene is named only where the DNA matches it firmly. A clone size is listed for some rows: how often the clone was seen (once, few, many), or a class if it is expanded.

V gene: TRBV21-1; clone size: NA; D gene: NA; J gene: TRBJ1-5; CDR3 length: 15; CDR3 DNA: TGTGCCAGCAGCACCCCTCGGCCGGGGAATCAGCCCCAGCATTTT; CDR3 protein: CASSTPRPGNQPQHF
V gene: TRBV4-3; clone size: NA; D gene: NA; J gene: TRBJ2-1; CDR3 length: 12; CDR3 DNA: TGCGCCAGCAGCCAAGGAAGCCATGAGCAGTTCTTC; CDR3 protein: CASSQGSHEQFF
V gene: TRBV6-6; clone size: NA; D gene: TRBD2; J gene: TRBJ2-7; CDR3 length: 14; CDR3 DNA: TGTGCCAGCAGTTCCTTTGGGGGGGACTACGAGCAGTACTTC; CDR3 protein: CASSSFGGDYEQYF
V gene: TRBV28; clone size: NA; D gene: NA; J gene: TRBJ1-3; CDR3 length: 17; CDR3 DNA: TGTGCCAGCAGTCTCCTTGGGGCCTCTTTCTCTGGAAACACCATATATTTT; CDR3 protein: CASSLLGASFSGNTIYF
V gene: TRBV7-6; clone size: NA; D gene: NA; J gene: TRBJ2-7; CDR3 length: 16; CDR3 DNA: TGTGCCAGCAGCTTATCGGGTAAAAGGATCCCCTACGAGCAGTACTTC; CDR3 protein: CASSLSGKRIPYEQYF
V gene: TRBV4-1; clone size: NA; D gene: TRBD2; J gene: TRBJ2-3; CDR3 length: 17; CDR3 DNA: TGCGCCAGCAGCCAGGGTTGGACTAGCGGCTTCACAGATACGCAGTATTTT; CDR3 protein: CASSQGWTSGFTDTQYF
V gene: TRBV19; clone size: NA; D gene: TRBD1; J gene: TRBJ1-5; CDR3 length: 12; CDR3 DNA: TGTGCCAGTAGTAGTGGGACAGGGTCACAGCATTTT; CDR3 protein: CASSSGTGSQHF
V gene: TRBV7-2; clone size: NA; D gene: NA; J gene: TRBJ1-2; CDR3 length: 16; CDR3 DNA: TGTGCCAGCAGCTACTACGACAGGCCGGGGCGTGGTGGCTACACCTTC; CDR3 protein: CASSYYDRPGRGGYTF
V gene: TRBV7-2; clone size: NA; D gene: NA; J gene: TRBJ2-2; CDR3 length: 14; CDR3 DNA: TGTGCCAGCAGCTTAGGGGGTTTGGGCGGGGAGCTGTTTTTT; CDR3 protein: CASSLGGLGGELFF
V gene: TRBV29-1; clone size: NA; D gene: NA; J gene: TRBJ2-5; CDR3 length: 13; CDR3 DNA: TGCAGCGTCGCACTCGAGTACCAAGAGACCCAGTACTTC; CDR3 protein: CSVALEYQETQYF
V gene: TRBV9; clone size: few; D gene: NA; J gene: TRBJ1-5; CDR3 length: 16; CDR3 DNA: TGTGCCAGCAGCCCCGGGCGTCACTTCCTCCATCAGCCCCAGCATTTT; CDR3 protein: CASSPGRHFLHQPQHF
V gene: TRBV5-5; clone size: NA; D gene: TRBD1; J gene: TRBJ1-4; CDR3 length: 14; CDR3 DNA: TGTGCCAGCAGCACCGGGACAGGGGATGAAAAACTGTTTTTT; CDR3 protein: CASSTGTGDEKLFF
V gene: TRBV7-9; clone size: few; D gene: NA; J gene: TRBJ1-2; CDR3 length: 12; CDR3 DNA: TGTGCCAGCAGCTCGGGACTCCAAGGCTACACCTTC; CDR3 protein: CASSSGLQGYTF
V gene: TRBV19; clone size: once; D gene: NA; J gene: TRBJ2-5; CDR3 length: 13; CDR3 DNA: TGTGCCGTAGAGGGGGACGGCCAAGAGACCCAGTACTTC; CDR3 protein: CAVEGDGQETQYF
V gene: TRBV5-6; clone size: NA; D gene: NA; J gene: TRBJ1-2; CDR3 length: 14; CDR3 DNA: TGTGCCAGCAGCCCCGTCACCTCTAACTATGGCTACACCTTC; CDR3 protein: CASSPVTSNYGYTF
V gene: TRBV6-1; clone size: NA; D gene: TRBD1; J gene: TRBJ1-1; CDR3 length: 15; CDR3 DNA: TGTGCCAGCAGTGCTCTCAGGGGGACTAAACCTGAAGCTTTCTTT; CDR3 protein: CASSALRGTKPEAFF
V gene: TRBV2; clone size: NA; D gene: TRBD2; J gene: TRBJ2-5; CDR3 length: 16; CDR3 DNA: TGTGCCAGCAGTGAAGGCAAAGGGGAGGGACAAGAGACCCAGTACTTC; CDR3 protein: CASSEGKGEGQETQYF
V gene: TRBV19; clone size: NA; D gene: NA; J gene: TRBJ2-7; CDR3 length: 16; CDR3 DNA: TGTGCCAGTAGCTACACCGGGGACACCCGGACCTACGAGCAGTACTTC; CDR3 protein: CASSYTGDTRTYEQYF
V gene: TRBV2; clone size: once; D gene: NA; J gene: TRBJ2-3; CDR3 length: 15; CDR3 DNA: TGTGCCAGCAGTGAAGGGGTTTCTAGCACAGATACGCAGTATTTT; CDR3 protein: CASSEGVSSTDTQYF
V gene: TRBV29-1; clone size: NA; D gene: NA; J gene: TRBJ2-1; CDR3 length: 9; CDR3 DNA: TGCAGCGTTAGCAATGAGCAGTTCTTC; CDR3 protein: CSVSNEQFF
V gene: TRBV18; clone size: NA; D gene: TRBD1; J gene: TRBJ2-3; CDR3 length: 14; CDR3 DNA: TGTGCCAGCTCACCCCAGGGGGTAACAGATACGCAGTATTTT; CDR3 protein: CASSPQGVTDTQYF
V gene: TRBV7-7; clone size: NA; D gene: TRBD2; J gene: TRBJ2-7; CDR3 length: 15; CDR3 DNA: TGTGCTAGCAGCTTAACCGACAGTTGGGGGGGCGAGCAGTACTTC; CDR3 protein: CASSLTDSWGGEQYF
V gene: TRBV2; clone size: NA; D gene: NA; J gene: TRBJ1-1; CDR3 length: 14; CDR3 DNA: TGTGCCAGCAGTCCTACAGGGTGGAACACTGAAGCTTTCTTT; CDR3 protein: CASSPTGWNTEAFF